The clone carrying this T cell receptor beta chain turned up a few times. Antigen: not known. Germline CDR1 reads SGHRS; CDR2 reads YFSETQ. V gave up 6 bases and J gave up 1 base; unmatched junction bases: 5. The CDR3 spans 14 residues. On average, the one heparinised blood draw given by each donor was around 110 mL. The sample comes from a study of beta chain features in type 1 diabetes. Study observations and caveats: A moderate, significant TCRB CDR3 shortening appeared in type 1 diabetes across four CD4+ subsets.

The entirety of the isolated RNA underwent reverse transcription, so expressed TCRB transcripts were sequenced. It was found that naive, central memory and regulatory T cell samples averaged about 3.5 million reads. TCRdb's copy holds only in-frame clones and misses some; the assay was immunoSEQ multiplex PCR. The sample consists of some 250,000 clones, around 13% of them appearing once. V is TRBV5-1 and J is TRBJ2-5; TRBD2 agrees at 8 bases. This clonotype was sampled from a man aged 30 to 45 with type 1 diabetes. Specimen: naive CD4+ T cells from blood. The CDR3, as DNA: TGCGCCAGCACTTTAGCGGGGCCCCAAGAGACCCAGTACTTC. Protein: CASTLAGPQETQYF.